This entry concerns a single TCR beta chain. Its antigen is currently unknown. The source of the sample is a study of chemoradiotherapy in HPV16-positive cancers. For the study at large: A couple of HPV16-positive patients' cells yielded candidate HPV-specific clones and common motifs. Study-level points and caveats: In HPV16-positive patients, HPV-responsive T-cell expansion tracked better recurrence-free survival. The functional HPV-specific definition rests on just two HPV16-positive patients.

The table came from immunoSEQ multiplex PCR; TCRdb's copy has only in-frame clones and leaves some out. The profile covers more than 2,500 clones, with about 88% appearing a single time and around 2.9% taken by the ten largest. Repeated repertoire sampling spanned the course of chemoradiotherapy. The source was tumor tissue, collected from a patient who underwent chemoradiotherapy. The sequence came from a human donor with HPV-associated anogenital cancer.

CDR3 nucleotide sequence: TGTGCCAGCAGCGTATCCAGAAAATCCGGTGAGCAGTTCTTC. Protein sequence: CASSVSRKSGEQFF. The chain recombines TRBV9 with TRBJ2-1; D not certain. Germline V CDR1 and CDR2: SGDLS, YYNGEE. This CDR3 comprises 14 residues. The V end was cut by 1 base, the J end by 9 bases, with 14 bases between.